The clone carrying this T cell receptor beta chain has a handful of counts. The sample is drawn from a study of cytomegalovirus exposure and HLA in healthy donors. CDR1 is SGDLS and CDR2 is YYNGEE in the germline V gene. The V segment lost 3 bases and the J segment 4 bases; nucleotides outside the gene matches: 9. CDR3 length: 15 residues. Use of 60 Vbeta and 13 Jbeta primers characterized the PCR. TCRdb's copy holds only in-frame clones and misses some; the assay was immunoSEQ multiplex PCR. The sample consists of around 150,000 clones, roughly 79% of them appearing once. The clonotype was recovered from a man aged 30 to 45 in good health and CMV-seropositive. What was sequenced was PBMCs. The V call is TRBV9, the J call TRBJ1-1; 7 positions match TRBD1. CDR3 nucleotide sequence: TGTGCCAGCAGCGCGAGCTACAGGGGATCCACTGAAGCTTTCTTT. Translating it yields CASSASYRGSTEAFF.